This paragraph covers one TCR beta chain sequence. Its antigen is not identified. Stated time point: cycle 4 day 1 (C4D1), after more than five weeks of nivolumab. Every patient experienced relapse after autologous stem cell transplantation, and brentuximab vedotin exposure varied. The assay was immunoSEQ multiplex PCR, and TCRdb's table has in-frame clones only and misses some. This table holds tens of thousands of clones, about 85% found once. The entry originates in a study of PD-1 blockade in classical Hodgkin lymphoma. Study-level points and caveats: By C4D1, diversity of CD4+ TCRs had risen significantly, whereas that of CD8+ TCRs had not.

This TCR was sampled from a human donor with classical Hodgkin lymphoma. The sample was peripheral blood mononuclear cells (PBMCs), taken before the fourth cycle of nivolumab.

Here the CDR3 DNA reads TGTGCCAGCAGCCCAGGGCCGATACGGGCGGATGAGCAGTTCTTC. As protein: CASSPGPIRADEQFF. The rearrangement joins TRBV7-6 to TRBJ2-1; TRBD1 might be the D (5 bases). Trimming pared 5 bases from V and 8 bases from J, leaving 19 bases between. The germline CDR1 and CDR2 sequences are SGHVS and FNYEAQ. The CDR3 extends over 15 amino acids.